This T cell receptor (beta chain) emerged from a study of CD8 T cells in Susac syndrome. Study-wide background: At blood draw, Susac syndrome patients were therapy-naive, on corticosteroids, or on intravenous immunoglobulin alone.

The sequenced target, TCR beta, came from blood CD8+ and CD4+ T cells. The Susac syndrome patients fit the recently defined diagnostic criteria for definite or probable disease. The authors reverse transcribed 0.5 to 1 ug RNA with random hexamers. By means of immunoSEQ multiplex PCR, TCR beta CDR3 spanning 54 Vbeta and 13 Jbeta underwent amplification. One entry per CDR3 protein results from TCRdb running MiXCR on the immunoSEQ multiplex PCR reads. In the table there are about 140,000 distinct CDR3 sequences, approximately 94% of which are singletons. The receptor was derived from a human donor with Susac syndrome. Sequencing was done on a sample of CD4+ T cells from PBMCs.

Here the CDR3 DNA reads TGTGCCAGCAGTGAAATTGGGTCAGACTACAATGAGCAGTTCTTC. This sequence encodes CASSEIGSDYNEQFF. The genes are TRBV25-1 and TRBJ2-1; unclear D gene. CDR3 size: 15 residues. Germline assignment: CDR1 MGHDK and CDR2 SYGVNS. Trimming shortened V by 2 bases and J by 3 bases, and 11 bases separated the two germline ends.